This TCR beta chain was captured by sequencing in a study of CD8 T cells in ankylosing spondylitis. In making TCR beta libraries, quantitative 5'-RACE with molecular barcodes was used. TCRdb independently ran MiXCR on the 5' RACE reads; one entry per CDR3 protein. The sample lists about 130,000 distinct CDR3 sequences, 9.3% occurring once. Study-wide points: Clones tied to disease were said to be significantly enriched in matched ankylosing spondylitis synovial fluid. A motif of eight or nine highly homologous TCR beta variants was seen as apparently characteristic of ankylosing spondylitis blood. In reactive arthritis synovial fluid and blood, some motif variants had been reported before.

In regard to this clonotype: Its antigen is currently unknown.

The clonotype originates from a male donor with ankylosing spondylitis or in good health (not recorded which). Sequencing was done on a sample of blood, either unsorted or a sorted T cell fraction (not recorded which).

This CDR3 reads CASGRTGELFF. The CDR3 nucleotides read TGTGCCAGCGGACGGACCGGGGAGCTGTTTTTT. The chain couples TRBV6-2 or TRBV6-3 to TRBJ2-2, with D uncertain. The germline V and J ends were trimmed by 8 bases and 5 bases, with 6 bases remaining between them. The germline V gene has CDR1 MNHEY and CDR2 SVGEGT. This CDR3 region has 11 residues.